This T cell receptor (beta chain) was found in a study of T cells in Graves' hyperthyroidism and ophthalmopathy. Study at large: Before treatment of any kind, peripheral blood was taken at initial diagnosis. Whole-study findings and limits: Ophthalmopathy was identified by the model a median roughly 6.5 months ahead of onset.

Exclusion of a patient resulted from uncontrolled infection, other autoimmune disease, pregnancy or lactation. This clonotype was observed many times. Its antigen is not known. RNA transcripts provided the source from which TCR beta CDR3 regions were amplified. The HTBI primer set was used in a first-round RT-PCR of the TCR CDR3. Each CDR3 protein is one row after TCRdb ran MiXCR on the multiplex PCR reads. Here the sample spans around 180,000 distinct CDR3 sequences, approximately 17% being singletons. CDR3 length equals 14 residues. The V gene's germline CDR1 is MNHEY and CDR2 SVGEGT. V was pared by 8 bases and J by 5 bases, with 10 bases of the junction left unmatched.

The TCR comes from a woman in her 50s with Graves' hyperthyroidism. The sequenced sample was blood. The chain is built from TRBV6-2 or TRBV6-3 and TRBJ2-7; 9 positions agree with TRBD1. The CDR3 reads CASLRDRVGDEQYF. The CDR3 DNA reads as TGTGCCAGCCTCCGGGACAGGGTTGGCGACGAGCAGTACTTC.